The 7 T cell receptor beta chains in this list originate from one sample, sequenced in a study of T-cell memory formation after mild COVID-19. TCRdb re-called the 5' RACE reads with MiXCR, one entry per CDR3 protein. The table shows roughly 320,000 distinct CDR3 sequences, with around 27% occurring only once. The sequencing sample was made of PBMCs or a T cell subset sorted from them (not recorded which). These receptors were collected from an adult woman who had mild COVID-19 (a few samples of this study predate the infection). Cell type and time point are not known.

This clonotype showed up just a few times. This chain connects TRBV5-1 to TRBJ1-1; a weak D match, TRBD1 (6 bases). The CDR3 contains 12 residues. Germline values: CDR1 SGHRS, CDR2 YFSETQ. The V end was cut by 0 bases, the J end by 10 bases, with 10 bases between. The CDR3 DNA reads TGCGCCAGCAGCTTGGATGGACAGCTAGCTTTCTTT. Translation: CASSLDGQLAFF.

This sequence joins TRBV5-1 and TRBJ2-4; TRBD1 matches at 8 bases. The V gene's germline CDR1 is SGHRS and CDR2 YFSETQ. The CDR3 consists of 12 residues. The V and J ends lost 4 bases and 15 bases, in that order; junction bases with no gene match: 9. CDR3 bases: TGCGCCAGCAGCCAAGACAGGGGTCTCCGGTACTTC. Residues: CASSQDRGLRYF. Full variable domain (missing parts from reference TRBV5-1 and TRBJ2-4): KAGVTQTPRYLIKTRGQQVTLSCSPISGHRSVSWYQQTPGQGLQFLFEYFSETQRNKGNFPGRFSGRQFSNSRSEMNVSTLELGDSALYLCASSQDRGLRYFGAGTRLSVL.

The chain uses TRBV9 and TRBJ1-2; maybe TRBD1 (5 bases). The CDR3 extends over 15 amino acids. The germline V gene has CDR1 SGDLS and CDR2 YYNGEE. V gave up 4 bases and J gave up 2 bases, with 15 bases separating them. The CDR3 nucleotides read TGTGCCAGCAGCCCAACACCGGACACAAACTATGGCTACACCTTC. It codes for CASSPTPDTNYGYTF.

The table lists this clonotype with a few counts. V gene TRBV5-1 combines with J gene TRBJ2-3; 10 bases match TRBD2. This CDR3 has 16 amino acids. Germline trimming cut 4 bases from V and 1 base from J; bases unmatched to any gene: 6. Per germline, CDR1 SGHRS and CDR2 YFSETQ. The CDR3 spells CASSPPGTSGTDTQYF. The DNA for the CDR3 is TGCGCCAGCAGCCCCCCCGGGACTAGCGGCACAGATACGCAGTATTTT.

CDR3 nucleotide sequence: TGTGCCAGCAGGGGACTAGCGGGAGGTCATGAGCAGTTCTTC. Translation: CASRGLAGGHEQFF. The chain has TRBV5-5 and TRBJ2-1, with TRBD2 matching over 15 bases. CDR3 length equals 14 residues. The J segment lost 8 bases and the V segment lost 5 bases, leaving 2 bases of the junction unmatched. Germline loops: CDR1 SGHKS, CDR2 YYEKEE (reference sequence).

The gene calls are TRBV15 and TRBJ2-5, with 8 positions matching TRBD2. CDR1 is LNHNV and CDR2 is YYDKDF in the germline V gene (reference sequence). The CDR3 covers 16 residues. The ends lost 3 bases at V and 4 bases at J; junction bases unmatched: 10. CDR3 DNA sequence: TGTGCCACCAGCAGTGTGGCGGGAGGCTTCGGAGAGACCCAGTACTTC. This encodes CATSSVAGGFGETQYF.

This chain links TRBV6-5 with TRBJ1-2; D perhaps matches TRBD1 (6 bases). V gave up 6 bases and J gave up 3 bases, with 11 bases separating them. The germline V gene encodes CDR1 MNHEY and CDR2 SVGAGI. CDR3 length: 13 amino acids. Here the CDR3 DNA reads TGTGCCAGCAGCCGTGGACAGTACTATGGCTACACCTTC. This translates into CASSRGQYYGYTF.